Presented here are 30 T cell receptor beta chains from one specimen sequenced in a study of identical twins. A single record per CDR3 protein comes from TCRdb applying MiXCR to the 5' RACE reads. The table lists 1.5 million to 2 million distinct CDR3 sequences, 25% to 35% of them singletons, with approximately 0.29% in the top ten. Sequenced material: cord blood. The receptors here all came from a newborn girl in good health.

This clonotype has at least ten counts. The chain joins TRBV10-3 to TRBJ2-3, with a possible D match to TRBD2 (6 bases). This CDR3 is built from 14 residues. Germline V gene data show CDR1 as ENHRY and CDR2 as SYGVKD. V shed 7 bases and J shed 2 bases, with 13 bases lying between them. The CDR3 bases are TGTGCCATCATGGATAGCGGTTACACAGATACGCAGTATTTT. This codes for CAIMDSGYTDTQYF.

This clonotype was counted a few times. The V gene is TRBV20-1, the J gene TRBJ2-6; 7 positions match TRBD1. Germline CDR1 is DFQATT and CDR2 is SNEGSKA (reference sequence). J gave up 0 bases and V 5 bases, and 7 bases lay outside the gene matches. The CDR3 sequence is 16 residues long. CDR3 nucleotides: TGCAGTGCTCTTGACAGGGTGGGCTCTGGGGCCAACGTCCTGACTTTC. Its translation is CSALDRVGSGANVLTF.

The gene calls are TRBV2 and TRBJ2-1, with D maybe TRBD2 (5 bases). The CDR3 is made up of 11 amino acids. V lost 3 bases, J lost 13 bases, and 10 bases lay in between. CDR1 and CDR2 from the germline V gene are SNHLY and FYNNEI. CDR3 sequence reads: CASSDGETQFF. CDR3 bases: TGTGCCAGCAGTGACGGGGAGACCCAGTTCTTC. The full variable domain, its missing parts supplied by reference TRBV2 and TRBJ2-1, is EPEVTQTPSHQVTQMGQEVILRCVPISNHLYFYWYRQILGQKVEFLVSFYNNEISEKSEIFDDQFSVERPDGSNFTLKIRSTKLEDSAMYFCASSDGETQFFGPGTRLTVL.

This clonotype was counted ten times or more. The chain combines TRBV20-1 with TRBJ1-6, with 10 bases lining up with TRBD1. The trim removed 3 bases at V and 7 bases at J, leaving 0 bases unmatched. This CDR3 region has 13 residues. Germline V CDR1 and CDR2: DFQATT, SNEGSKA (reference sequence). The CDR3 DNA follows: TGCAGTGCTAGGGACAGGGGGAATTCACCCCTCCACTTT. Translation gives CSARDRGNSPLHF.

This clonotype was observed a few times. This chain uses TRBV29-1 with TRBJ1-1, with unresolved D. Germline CDR1 and CDR2: SQVTM and ANQGSEA. V lost 4 bases and J 0 bases, leaving 9 bases between the germline ends. CDR3 length: 13 residues. CDR3 residues: CSVGLIMNTEAFF. CDR3 sequence (DNA): TGCAGCGTTGGACTGATCATGAACACTGAAGCTTTCTTT.

The chain is built from TRBV7-9 and TRBJ1-4; no clear D gene. CDR1 and CDR2 from the germline V gene are SEHNR and FQNEAQ (reference sequence). The CDR3 covers 19 residues. The CDR3 DNA sequence: TGTTTCAGCAGCTTTCCGTTGGGCGGAGGGCCATCAACTAATGAAAAACTGTTTTTT. Amino acids: CFSSFPLGGGPSTNEKLFF.

The V gene is TRBV3-1, the J gene TRBJ2-1; 9 positions match TRBD1. Looked up from germline, CDR1 is LGHDT and CDR2 is YNNKEL (reference sequence). The CDR3 loop spans 16 amino acids. V was clipped by 0 bases and J by 6 bases; unmatched bases: 6. In nucleotides, the CDR3 is TGTGCCAGCAGCCAAGAAGGGACAGGGAGGTGCAATGAGCAGTTCTTC. Protein: CASSQEGTGRCNEQFF.

This clonotype was seen a handful of times. The rearrangement joins TRBV20-1 to TRBJ2-7, with 7 positions matching TRBD2. Trimming took 3 bases from V and 3 from J; bases not matched to a gene: 5. Per the germline V gene, CDR1 is DFQATT and CDR2 is SNEGSKA (reference sequence). The CDR3 is 13 residues long. This chain's CDR3 is CSARWQRGYEQYF. The CDR3 DNA sequence: TGCAGTGCTAGGTGGCAGCGGGGCTACGAGCAGTACTTC.

This clonotype was counted a few times. This chain connects TRBV18 to TRBJ2-3; no clear D. The CDR3 length is 15 residues. The germline gives CDR1 KGHSH, CDR2 LQKENI. Trimming removed 2 bases from V and 0 bases from J, with 9 bases in between. The CDR3 loop is CASSPIPPSTDTQYF. The CDR3 DNA reads TGTGCCAGCTCACCAATCCCACCTAGCACAGATACGCAGTATTTT.

The chain links TRBV20-1 to TRBJ1-5, with D perhaps matching TRBD1 (6 bases). The V and J ends lost 0 bases and 6 bases respectively, with 15 bases between them. CDR1 is DFQATT and CDR2 is SNEGSKA in the germline V gene (reference sequence). The length of the CDR3 is 15 residues. The CDR3 coding sequence is TGCAGTGCTAGAGATAGGCAGGGGCCGTTTCAGCCCCAGCATTTT. Protein: CSARDRQGPFQPQHF.

V is TRBV10-3 and J is TRBJ2-5; TRBD1 aligns across 10 bases. Germline values: CDR1 ENHRY, CDR2 SYGVKD. The CDR3 is 14 residues long. J was trimmed by 2 bases and V by 6 bases; bases with no gene match: 3. The CDR3 sequence: CAIRSDRGQETQYF. CDR3 bases: TGTGCCATCAGATCGGACAGGGGGCAAGAGACCCAGTACTTC.

The chain combines TRBV2 with TRBJ2-4, with TRBD2 matching over 10 bases. This CDR3 comprises 15 residues. Germline V gene sequence: CDR1 SNHLY, CDR2 FYNNEI. J lost 0 bases, V lost 10 bases, and 6 bases had no gene match. The CDR3 spells CANRGLALAKNIQYF. The DNA for the CDR3 is TGTGCCAACAGGGGACTAGCGCTAGCCAAAAACATTCAGTACTTC.

The V and J genes are TRBV21-1 and TRBJ1-4; the table's D gene call, TRBD1, was not cross checked with the DNA. TRBV21-1 represents a pseudogene. The CDR3 is 14 residues long. This chain's CDR3 is CASRRTGRGEKLFF. CDR3 nucleotide sequence: TGTGCCAGCAGAAGGACAGGTAGAGGGGAAAAACTGTTTTTT.

This clonotype turned up a few times. The rearrangement uses TRBV7-9 and TRBJ1-2; TRBD1 aligns across 7 bases. Germline V gene sequence: CDR1 SEHNR, CDR2 FQNEAQ (reference sequence). The CDR3 sequence is 16 residues long. Unmatched junction bases numbered 8, after V lost 0 bases and J lost 4 bases. In DNA form, the CDR3 reads TGTGCCAGCAGCTTAGCGGCCCGACAGGGCCTCTATGGCTACACCTTC. This sequence encodes CASSLAARQGLYGYTF.

In the case of this clonotype: A read error is possible here, since a much larger clone lies one base away. The chain has TRBV20-1 and TRBJ2-7; D not certain. CDR3 length: 11 amino acids. Germline lookup yields CDR1 DFQATT and CDR2 SNEGSKA (reference sequence). The V end lost 0 bases, the J end lost 4 bases, and 4 bases lay between the germline ends. This CDR3 is CSARDWYEQYF. The CDR3 DNA reads as TGCAGTGCTAGAGATTGGTACGAGCAGTACTTC.

This chain uses TRBV20-1 with TRBJ1-2; no definite D call. Trimming shortened V by 3 bases and J by 0 bases, and 8 bases separated the two germline ends. The germline V gene has CDR1 DFQATT and CDR2 SNEGSKA (reference sequence). The length of the CDR3 is 13 residues. CDR3: CSASKQSNYGYTF. CDR3 bases: TGCAGTGCTAGTAAGCAATCTAACTATGGCTACACCTTC.

This clonotype was counted ten times or more. The chain links TRBV2 to TRBJ2-3; no clear D gene. CDR3 length equals 15 residues. CDR1 SNHLY and CDR2 FYNNEI come from the germline V gene. The V and J ends lost 6 bases and 1 base respectively, with 14 bases between them. Written as DNA, the CDR3 is TGTGCCAGCAGAACCGCTAGTCTACGCACAGATACGCAGTATTTT. This codes for CASRTASLRTDTQYF.

This clonotype was seen a handful of times. The rearrangement joins TRBV12-3 or TRBV12-4 to TRBJ1-5, with TRBD1 matching 8 bases. After removal of 2 bases from V and 7 bases from J, the junction contained 4 bases not matched to a gene. The CDR3 has 14 residues. The CDR3 here is CASSLRTGTQPQHF. The CDR3 region has the DNA TGTGCCAGCAGTTTAAGGACAGGGACACAGCCCCAGCATTTT.

The rearrangement links TRBV28 to TRBJ1-2; D may be TRBD1 (6 bases). The germline gives CDR1 MDHEN, CDR2 SYDVKM. This CDR3 spans 11 amino acids. Trimming removed 8 bases from V and 6 bases from J, with 10 bases in between. CDR3 sequence (DNA): TGTGCCAGCGGACAGCTCAATGGCTACACCTTC. Encoded protein: CASGQLNGYTF.

With respect to this clonotype: An end of the junction does not agree with germline; a read error may underlie this. This chain uses TRBV20-1 with TRBJ2-7; D might be TRBD2 (7 bases). Germline V gene data show CDR1 as DFQATT and CDR2 as SNEGSKA (reference sequence). This CDR3 contains 16 residues. DNA of the CDR3: TGCAGTGCTCCAAGTCGGGCGGGGGCCACACAAGAGACCCAGGACTTC. Translation: CSAPSRAGATQETQDF.

This chain links TRBV28 with TRBJ1-1; possible D gene TRBD1, 6 bases. The V gene's germline CDR1 is MDHEN and CDR2 SYDVKM. CDR3 length equals 12 residues. V dropped 9 bases and J dropped 4 bases, with 12 bases sitting between them. The CDR3 reads CASAGDTTEAFF. CDR3 DNA sequence: TGTGCCAGTGCGGGGGACACCACTGAAGCTTTCTTT. The whole variable domain, remainder taken from reference TRBV28 and TRBJ1-1, is DVKVTQSSRYLVKRTGEKVFLECVQDMDHENMFWYRQDPGLGLRLIYFSYDVKMKEKGDIPEGYSVSREKKERFSLILESASTNQTSMYLCASAGDTTEAFFGQGTRLTVV.

This clonotype showed up just a few times. This chain connects TRBV11-2 to TRBJ2-3; 11 positions agree with TRBD2. From germline, CDR1 is SGHAT and CDR2 FQNNGV. CDR3 length equals 14 residues. V lost 5 bases to trimming and J lost 9 bases; unmatched junction nucleotides: 7. Here the CDR3 DNA reads TGTGCCAGCAGCCTTAAGACTAGCGGGGTCACGCAGTATTTT. Its translation: CASSLKTSGVTQYF. Full variable domain (rest looked up from reference TRBV11-2 and TRBJ2-3): EAGVAQSPRYKIIEKRQSVAFWCNPISGHATLYWYQQILGQGPKLLIQFQNNGVVDDSQLPKDRFSAERLKGVDSTLKIQPAKLEDSAVYLCASSLKTSGVTQYFGPGTRLTVL.

Worth noting for this clonotype: A read error may account for a junction end that differs from germline. The chain uses TRBV10-3 and TRBJ2-7; 7 positions match TRBD1. This CDR3 contains 14 residues. Germline V gene sequence: CDR1 ENHRY, CDR2 SYGVKD. The CDR3 DNA follows: TGTGCCATCAGTGAGACCACAGGGGCGGGCGAGCGGTACTTC. Its protein is CAISETTGAGERYF.

This CDR3 is CASGSQVNTEAFF. In DNA form, the CDR3 reads TGTGCCAGCGGATCCCAAGTGAACACTGAAGCTTTCTTT. The chain uses TRBV12-3 or TRBV12-4 and TRBJ1-1; D gene unclear. This CDR3 is built from 13 residues. Trimming removed 8 bases at V and 0 bases at J, with 10 bases between.

The chain couples TRBV3-1 to TRBJ2-1; 12 bases are a match to TRBD2. Trimming cost V 1 base and J 7 bases; bases outside gene matches: 11. Germline loops: CDR1 LGHDT, CDR2 YNNKEL (reference sequence). This CDR3 is 18 amino acids long. The CDR3 protein is CASSQAPWTSGKVNEQFF. DNA of the CDR3: TGTGCCAGCAGCCAAGCACCCTGGACTAGCGGGAAGGTGAATGAGCAGTTCTTC.

This clonotype was found a few times. The chain combines TRBV18 with TRBJ2-1, with 8 bases matching TRBD2. Losses at the gene ends were 1 base for V and 14 bases for J; bases not matched to a gene: 7. Germline lookup yields CDR1 KGHSH and CDR2 LQKENI. This CDR3 comprises 13 residues. The CDR3 bases are TGTGCCAGCTCACCACTACACCCGGGAGGGGAGTTCTTC. Protein: CASSPLHPGGEFF.

The V gene is TRBV9, the J gene TRBJ2-1; possibly TRBD2 for D (6 bases). Between the trimmed V and J ends, which lost 0 bases and 4 bases, there was a span of 11 bases. This CDR3 is 15 amino acids long. Per germline, CDR1 SGDLS and CDR2 YYNGEE. CDR3 amino acids: CASSVGLDGYNEQFF. DNA of the CDR3: TGTGCCAGCAGCGTAGGACTAGATGGTTACAATGAGCAGTTCTTC.

This clonotype showed up just a few times. V usage is TRBV11-2 and J usage is TRBJ2-3, with TRBD2 matching over 9 bases. CDR3 length: 16 residues. V lost 5 bases, J lost 5 bases, and 11 bases stayed unmatched. The germline gives CDR1 SGHAT, CDR2 FQNNGV. CDR3 in DNA: TGTGCCAGCAGCGACCGGACTAGCGCTAAGGGAGATACGCAGTATTTT. Translated, it gives CASSDRTSAKGDTQYF.

This clonotype was seen repeatedly, ten times or more. The chain joins TRBV4-1 to TRBJ2-1; D unresolved. The CDR3 extends over 12 amino acids. Germline-derived CDR1 and CDR2 are MGHRA and YSYEKL. Trimming stripped 3 bases from V and 8 bases from J, with 8 bases between. CDR3 residues: CASSQPFDEQFF. CDR3 in DNA: TGCGCCAGCAGCCAGCCCTTCGATGAGCAGTTCTTC.

This clonotype was observed a few times. This chain connects TRBV9 to TRBJ1-1; TRBD1 might be the D (6 bases). The V end was cut by 3 bases, the J end by 0 bases, with 15 bases between. Germline V gene data show CDR1 as SGDLS and CDR2 as YYNGEE. This CDR3 is built from 16 residues. The CDR3, as DNA: TGTGCCAGCAGCGACCGACCGACAGGTTTGAACACTGAAGCTTTCTTT. Its protein product is CASSDRPTGLNTEAFF.